Shown below are 21 T cell receptor beta chains from a single sample sequenced in a study of T cell responses to AZD1222 COVID-19 vaccine. The repertoire was sequenced with immunoSEQ multiplex PCR; TCRdb's copy has only in-frame clones and lacks some. The sample has some 120,000 clones, 84% seen once. The specimen comprised peripheral blood, sampled 28 days after the second AZD1222 dose. The receptor source for this set is an adult who received the AZD1222 COVID-19 vaccine.

CDR3 in amino acids: CASSPTRGVDSPLHF. The CDR3 DNA reads TGTGCCAGCAGCCCGACTAGAGGAGTAGATTCACCCCTCCACTTT. The rearrangement uses TRBV9 and TRBJ1-6, with D unclear. This CDR3 is built from 15 residues. Trimming removed 4 bases at V and 8 bases at J, with 16 bases between. Germline V gene lookup returns CDR1 SGDLS and CDR2 YYNGEE.

This chain joins TRBV24-1 and TRBJ2-2, with 8 bases matching TRBD1. Germline V lookup: CDR1 KGHDR, CDR2 SFDVKD. The CDR3 sequence is 16 residues long. The V and J ends lost 0 bases and 3 bases, in that order; junction bases with no gene match: 2. The CDR3 DNA sequence: TGTGCCACCAGTGATTTGGACAGGGGCGACACCGGGGAGCTGTTTTTT. This gives the protein CATSDLDRGDTGELFF.

This clone has just a few counts. This chain connects TRBV21-1 to TRBJ1-6; the D segment call TRBD1 is taken from the table without a DNA check. TRBV21-1 is classified as a pseudogene. The CDR3 totals 18 residues. CDR3 loop: CASSKGTEQTFYNSPLHF. In DNA, the CDR3 is TGTGCCAGCAGCAAAGGGACAGAACAAACCTTTTATAATTCACCCCTCCACTTT.

J is TRBJ2-3 and V is TRBV7-9; weak D call: TRBD1 (6 bases). This CDR3 has 18 residues. Germline V lookup: CDR1 SEHNR, CDR2 FQNEAQ (reference sequence). V lost 3 bases and J lost 3, with 22 bases in between. CDR3 in DNA: TGTGCCAGCAGCTTCGTGATACAGGGTAGACCGAGAACAGATACGCAGTATTTT. Its protein is CASSFVIQGRPRTDTQYF. Full variable domain (rest looked up from reference TRBV7-9 and TRBJ2-3): DTGVSQNPRHKITKRGQNVTFRCDPISEHNRLYWYRQTLGQGPEFLTYFQNEAQLEKSRLLSDRFSAERPKGSFSTLEIQRTEQGDSAMYLCASSFVIQGRPRTDTQYFGPGTRLTVL.

The CDR3 loop is CASNPGVPETQYF. The CDR3 DNA reads TGTGCCAGTAACCCAGGGGTTCCGGAGACCCAGTACTTC. The rearrangement joins TRBV6-5 to TRBJ2-5; D may be TRBD1 (6 bases). Per the germline V gene, CDR1 is MNHEY and CDR2 is SVGAGI. The CDR3 covers 13 residues. The germline V and J ends were trimmed by 9 bases and 5 bases, with 16 bases remaining between them.

The rearrangement links TRBV7-9 to TRBJ2-3, with 7 bases aligning to TRBD1. The V gene's germline CDR1 is SEHNR and CDR2 FQNEAQ (reference sequence). This CDR3 is built from 17 residues. The junction had 12 bases not matched to a gene; V was cut back by 4 bases and J by 2 bases. This chain's CDR3 is CASSSDREGGYTDTQYF. CDR3 nucleotide sequence: TGTGCCAGCAGCTCTGACCGTGAAGGGGGCTACACAGATACGCAGTATTTT.

The chain is built from TRBV11-2 and TRBJ2-2, with 8 bases aligning to TRBD1. The CDR3 length is 14 residues. Germline lookup yields CDR1 SGHAT and CDR2 FQNNGV. The ends lost 10 bases at V and 7 bases at J; junction bases unmatched: 11. CDR3 nucleotides: TGTGCCACTGCCGGACAGGGTCTTATCGGGGAGCTGTTTTTT. Translation gives CATAGQGLIGELFF.

This chain joins TRBV19 and TRBJ2-5; D gene ambiguous. The CDR3 is 14 residues long. V gave up 5 bases and J gave up 5 bases, with 15 bases separating them. Germline CDR1 is LNHDA and CDR2 is SQIVND (reference sequence). CDR3 nucleotide sequence: TGTGCCAGTAGTGGATCAAGGAGAGGCGAGACCCAGTACTTC. Translation gives CASSGSRRGETQYF. Filled out from reference TRBV19 and TRBJ2-5, the complete variable domain reads DGGITQSPKYLFRKEGQNVTLSCEQNLNHDAMYWYRQDPGQGLRLIYYSQIVNDFQKGDIAEGYSVSREKKESFPLTVTSAQKNPTAFYLCASSGSRRGETQYFGPGTRLLVL.

The V call is TRBV12-3 or TRBV12-4, the J call TRBJ1-2, with 7 bases lining up with TRBD1. Unmatched junction bases numbered 2, after V lost 3 bases and J lost 4 bases. The CDR3 has 13 amino acids. DNA for the CDR3: TGTGCCAGCAGTTTGACAGGGTCCTATGGCTACACCTTC. Residues: CASSLTGSYGYTF.

This clone was recorded a few times. V usage is TRBV6-5 and J usage is TRBJ1-2; the D gene is possibly TRBD1 (6 bases). CDR1 and CDR2 (germline): MNHEY, SVGAGI. V was trimmed by 7 bases and J by 2 bases, leaving 14 bases between them. This CDR3 has 14 residues. The DNA for the CDR3 is TGTGCCAGCACCAGGGGCCACCGAAACTATGGCTACACCTTC. Its translation is CASTRGHRNYGYTF.

The chain joins TRBV7-2 to TRBJ1-4; D is undetermined. The CDR3 spans 16 residues. Trimming pared 5 bases from V and 7 bases from J, leaving 20 bases between. Germline loops: CDR1 SGHTA, CDR2 FQGNSA. The CDR3 sequence: CASSPNLPGTGEKLFF. CDR3 DNA sequence: TGTGCCAGCAGCCCCAATCTCCCTGGCACGGGTGAAAAACTGTTTTTT.

This chain uses TRBV10-1 with TRBJ1-6; D remains unclear. Trimming pared 0 bases from V and 7 bases from J, leaving 10 bases between. The length of the CDR3 is 15 residues. CDR1 WNHNN and CDR2 SYGVQD come from the germline V gene (reference sequence). The CDR3 nucleotides read TGCGCCAGCAGTGAGTCGGCCACGGGAAATTCACCCCTCCACTTT. Translating gives CASSESATGNSPLHF.

This chain links TRBV28 with TRBJ1-2; no clear D gene. Germline V gene lookup returns CDR1 MDHEN and CDR2 SYDVKM. Trimming took 1 base from V and 4 from J, leaving 13 bases between them. The CDR3 spans 15 residues. The CDR3 here is CASSLSLGGSYGYTF. The CDR3 region has the DNA TGTGCCAGCAGTTTATCCCTCGGCGGCAGCTATGGCTACACCTTC.

This chain uses TRBV15 with TRBJ1-6; the D gene is possibly TRBD1 (5 bases). The germline gives CDR1 LNHNV, CDR2 YYDKDF (reference sequence). The CDR3 loop spans 15 amino acids. V was clipped by 5 bases and J by 0 bases, with 8 bases between them. CDR3 amino acids: CATSRDYSYNSPLHF. In nucleotides, the CDR3 is TGTGCCACCAGCCGGGACTACTCCTATAATTCACCCCTCCACTTT.

The chain joins TRBV2 to TRBJ1-2; no clear D. The CDR3 runs 12 residues. Deletions cut 4 bases from V and 8 bases from J, with 11 bases between. Germline V gives CDR1 SNHLY, CDR2 FYNNEI. For the CDR3, the DNA is TGTGCCAGCAGTGTCACGGATTACGGCTACACCTTC. It is translated as CASSVTDYGYTF.

The chain combines TRBV10-3 with TRBJ1-1; unclear D gene. CDR3 length: 14 amino acids. Germline CDR1 is ENHRY and CDR2 is SYGVKD. The V end was cut by 3 bases, the J end by 9 bases, with 17 bases between. The CDR3 protein is CAISDSGLDTQAFF. The CDR3, as DNA: TGTGCCATCAGTGATTCGGGTCTCGATACCCAAGCTTTCTTT.

The chain links TRBV7-2 to TRBJ2-1, with TRBD2 matching 7 bases. The ends lost 8 bases at V and 6 bases at J; junction bases unmatched: 7. The CDR3 covers 13 residues. From germline, CDR1 is SGHTA and CDR2 FQGNSA. The CDR3, as DNA: TGTGCCAGCGGAACACGGGGGGTCAATGAGCAGTTCTTC. This translates into CASGTRGVNEQFF.

In its sample, this clone was seen a few times. CDR3 sequence reads: CASSVQGSSGQPQHF. As DNA, the CDR3 is TGTGCCAGCAGCGTACAGGGTTCTTCAGGTCAGCCCCAGCATTTT. The J gene is TRBJ1-5, the V gene TRBV11-2, with a weak D call TRBD1 (6 bases). The germline V gene has CDR1 SGHAT and CDR2 FQNNGV. This CDR3 is built from 15 residues. V dropped 5 bases and J dropped 6 bases, with 17 bases sitting between them.

This chain links TRBV27 with TRBJ2-2, with D unclear. The CDR3 covers 13 residues. V lost 2 bases to trimming and J lost 4 bases, with 5 bases between them. Germline V gene lookup returns CDR1 MNHEY and CDR2 SMNVEV (reference sequence). The CDR3, as DNA: TGTGCCAGCAGTTTAATGGGCACCGGGGAGCTGTTTTTT. Amino acid sequence: CASSLMGTGELFF.

The chain carries TRBV5-6 and TRBJ1-6, with D perhaps matching TRBD1 (5 bases). The germline V gene encodes CDR1 SGHDT and CDR2 YYEEEE. This CDR3 comprises 17 residues. V was pared by 4 bases and J by 0 bases, with 14 bases between. The DNA of the CDR3 is TGTGCCAGCAGCCAATGGGACCGGAGCTCCTATAATTCACCCCTCCACTTT. Its protein is CASSQWDRSSYNSPLHF.

This sequence joins TRBV7-9 and TRBJ2-1, with 7 bases aligning to TRBD2. The germline CDR1 and CDR2 sequences are SEHNR and FQNEAQ (reference sequence). CDR3 length: 17 amino acids. The trim removed 2 bases at V and 2 bases at J, leaving 9 bases unmatched. The CDR3 bases are TGTGCCAGCAGCTTACCTAGACGACTAGCAACCTACAATGAGCAGTTCTTC. Protein sequence: CASSLPRRLATYNEQFF.